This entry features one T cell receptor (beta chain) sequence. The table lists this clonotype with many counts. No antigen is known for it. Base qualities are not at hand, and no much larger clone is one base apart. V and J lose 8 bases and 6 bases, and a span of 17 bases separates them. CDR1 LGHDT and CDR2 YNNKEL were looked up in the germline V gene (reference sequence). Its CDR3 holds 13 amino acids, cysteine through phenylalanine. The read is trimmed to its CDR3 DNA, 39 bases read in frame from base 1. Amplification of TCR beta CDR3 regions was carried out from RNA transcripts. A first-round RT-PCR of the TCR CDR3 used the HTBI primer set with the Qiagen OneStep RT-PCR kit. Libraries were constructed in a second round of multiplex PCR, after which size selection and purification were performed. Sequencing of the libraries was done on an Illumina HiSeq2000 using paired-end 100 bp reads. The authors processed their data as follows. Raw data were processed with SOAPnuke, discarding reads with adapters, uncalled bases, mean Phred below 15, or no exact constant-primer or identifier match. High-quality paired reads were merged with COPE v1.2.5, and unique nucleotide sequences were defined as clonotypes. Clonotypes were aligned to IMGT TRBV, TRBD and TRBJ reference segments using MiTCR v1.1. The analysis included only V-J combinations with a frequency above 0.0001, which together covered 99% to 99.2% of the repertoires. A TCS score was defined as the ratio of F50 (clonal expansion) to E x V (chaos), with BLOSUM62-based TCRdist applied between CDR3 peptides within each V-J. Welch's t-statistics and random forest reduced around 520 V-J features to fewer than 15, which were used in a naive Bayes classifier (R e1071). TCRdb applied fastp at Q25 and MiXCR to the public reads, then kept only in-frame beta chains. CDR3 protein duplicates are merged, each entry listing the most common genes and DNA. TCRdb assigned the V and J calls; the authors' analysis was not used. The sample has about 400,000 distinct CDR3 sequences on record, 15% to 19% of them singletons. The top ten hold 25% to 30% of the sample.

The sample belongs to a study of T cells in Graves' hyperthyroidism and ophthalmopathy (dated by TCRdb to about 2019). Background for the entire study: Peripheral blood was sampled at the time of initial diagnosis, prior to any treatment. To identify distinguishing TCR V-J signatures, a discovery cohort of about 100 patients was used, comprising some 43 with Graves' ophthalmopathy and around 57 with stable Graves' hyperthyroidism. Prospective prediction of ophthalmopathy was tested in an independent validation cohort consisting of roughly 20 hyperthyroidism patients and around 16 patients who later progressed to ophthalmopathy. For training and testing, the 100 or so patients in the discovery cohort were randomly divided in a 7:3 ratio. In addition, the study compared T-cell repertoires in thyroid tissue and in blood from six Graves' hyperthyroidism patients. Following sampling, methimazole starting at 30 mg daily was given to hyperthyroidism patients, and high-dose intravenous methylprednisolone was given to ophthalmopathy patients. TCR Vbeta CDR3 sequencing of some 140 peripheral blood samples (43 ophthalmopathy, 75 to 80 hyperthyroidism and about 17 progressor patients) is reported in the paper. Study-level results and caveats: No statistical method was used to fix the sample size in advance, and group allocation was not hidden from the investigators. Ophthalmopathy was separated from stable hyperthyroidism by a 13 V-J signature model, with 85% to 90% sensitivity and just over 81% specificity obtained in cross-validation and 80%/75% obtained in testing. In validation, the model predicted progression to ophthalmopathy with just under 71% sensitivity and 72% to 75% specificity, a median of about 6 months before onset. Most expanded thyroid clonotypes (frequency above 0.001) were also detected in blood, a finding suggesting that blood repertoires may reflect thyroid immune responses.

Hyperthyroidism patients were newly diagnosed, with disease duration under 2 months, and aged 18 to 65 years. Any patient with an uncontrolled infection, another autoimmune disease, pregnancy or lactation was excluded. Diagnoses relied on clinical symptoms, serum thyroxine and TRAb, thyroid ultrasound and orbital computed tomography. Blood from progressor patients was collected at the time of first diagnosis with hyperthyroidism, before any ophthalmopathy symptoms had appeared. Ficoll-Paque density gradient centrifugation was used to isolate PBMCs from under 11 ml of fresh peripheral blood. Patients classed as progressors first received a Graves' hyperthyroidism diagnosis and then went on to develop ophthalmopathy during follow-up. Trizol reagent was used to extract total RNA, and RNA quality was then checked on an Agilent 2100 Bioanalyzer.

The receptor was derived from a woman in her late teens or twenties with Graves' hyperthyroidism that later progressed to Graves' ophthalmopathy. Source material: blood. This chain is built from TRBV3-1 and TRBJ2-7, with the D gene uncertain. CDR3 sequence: CASLGSVKGEQYF. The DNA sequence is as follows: TGTGCCAGCCTTGGGTCCGTGAAAGGCGAGCAGTACTTC.